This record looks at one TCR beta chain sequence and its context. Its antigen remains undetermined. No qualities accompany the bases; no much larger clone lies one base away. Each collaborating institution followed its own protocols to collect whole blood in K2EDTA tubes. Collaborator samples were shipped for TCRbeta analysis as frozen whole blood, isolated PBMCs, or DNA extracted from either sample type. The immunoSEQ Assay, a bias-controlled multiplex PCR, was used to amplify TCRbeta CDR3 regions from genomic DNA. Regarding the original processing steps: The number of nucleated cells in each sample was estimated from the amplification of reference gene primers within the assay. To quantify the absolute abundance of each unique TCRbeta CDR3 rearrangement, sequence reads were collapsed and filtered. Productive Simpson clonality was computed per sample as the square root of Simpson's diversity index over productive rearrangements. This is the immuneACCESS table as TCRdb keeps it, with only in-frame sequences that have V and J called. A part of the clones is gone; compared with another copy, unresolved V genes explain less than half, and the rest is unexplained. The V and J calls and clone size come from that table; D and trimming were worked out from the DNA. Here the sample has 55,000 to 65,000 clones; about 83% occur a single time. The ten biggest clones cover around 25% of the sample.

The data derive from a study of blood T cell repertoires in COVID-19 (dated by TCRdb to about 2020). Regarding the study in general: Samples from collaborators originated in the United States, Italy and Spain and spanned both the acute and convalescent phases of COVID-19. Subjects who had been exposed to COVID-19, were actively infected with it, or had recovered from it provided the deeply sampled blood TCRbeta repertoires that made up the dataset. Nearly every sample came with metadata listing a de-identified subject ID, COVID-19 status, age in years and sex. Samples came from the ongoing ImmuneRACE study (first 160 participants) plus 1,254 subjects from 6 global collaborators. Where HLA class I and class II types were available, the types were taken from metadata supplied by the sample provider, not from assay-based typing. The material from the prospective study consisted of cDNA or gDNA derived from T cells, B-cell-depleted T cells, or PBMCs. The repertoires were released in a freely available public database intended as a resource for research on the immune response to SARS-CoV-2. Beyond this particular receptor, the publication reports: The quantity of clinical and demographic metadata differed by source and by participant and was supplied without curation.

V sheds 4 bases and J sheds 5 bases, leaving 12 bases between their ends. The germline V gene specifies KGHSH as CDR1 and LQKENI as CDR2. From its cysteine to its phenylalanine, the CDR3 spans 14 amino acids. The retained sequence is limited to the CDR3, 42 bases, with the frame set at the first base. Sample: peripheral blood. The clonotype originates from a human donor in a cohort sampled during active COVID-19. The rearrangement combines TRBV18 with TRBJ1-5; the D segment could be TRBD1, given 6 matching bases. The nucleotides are TGTGCCAGCTCACTAAGGGGGTCTGATCAGCCCCAGCATTTT. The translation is CASSLRGSDQPQHF. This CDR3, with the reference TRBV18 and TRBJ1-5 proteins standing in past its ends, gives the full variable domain NAGVMQNPRHLVRRRGQEARLRCSPMKGHSHVYWYRQLPEEGLKFMVYLQKENIIDESGMPKERFSAEFPKEGPSILRIQQVVRGDSAAYFCASSLRGSDQPQHFGDGTRLSIL.